The sample holds many counts of the clone carrying this T cell receptor beta chain. The antigen is undetermined. The data were obtained in a study of early T cells in non-severe SARS-CoV-2 infection. Study as a whole: Alpha and beta chains were unpaired, from unsorted whole-blood bulk RNA. Points from the study as a whole: Sequences matched to VDJdb favored anti-spike CD8 responses, while private and CD4 specificities were missed.

Attachment of unique molecular identifiers to individual cDNA molecules was performed. One entry per CDR3 protein, called by TCRdb with MiXCR from the 5' RACE reads. Seen here are approximately 60,000 distinct CDR3 sequences, 8.8% observed once, and the top ten hold about an eighth. Between the trimmed V and J ends, which lost 5 bases and 1 base, there was a span of 11 bases. The CDR3 sequence is 14 residues long. The receptor's source is an adult who was a healthcare worker with PCR-confirmed SARS-CoV-2 infection or an uninfected control (not recorded which). The rearrangement joins TRBV12-3 or TRBV12-4 to TRBJ1-1; tentative D call: TRBD1 (5 bases). The sample consisted of whole blood, taken at baseline. The CDR3 region has the DNA TGTGCCAGCAGTCATACAGGAGGGAACACTGAAGCTTTCTTT. It is translated as CASSHTGGNTEAFF.